Following are 15 T cell receptor beta chains from one sample sequenced in a study of blood T cell repertoires in COVID-19. Assay used: immunoSEQ multiplex PCR; TCRdb lists only in-frame clones, some missing. The data contain 350,000 to 400,000 clones, around 87% of them singletons. The sequenced sample was PBMCs or T cells enriched from blood (not recorded which). The receptors here all came from a man aged 35-49 years in a cohort exposed to, infected with or recovered from COVID-19 (not recorded which).

The gene calls are TRBV27 and TRBJ2-7, with unresolved D. This CDR3 is 15 amino acids long. The ends were cut back, 5 bases at V and 2 bases at J, with 16 bases in the middle. Germline V gene lookup returns CDR1 MNHEY and CDR2 SMNVEV (reference sequence). CDR3 sequence: CASSPQPAVTYEQYF. Written as DNA, the CDR3 is TGTGCCAGCAGTCCTCAACCCGCGGTGACCTACGAGCAGTACTTC.

The chain couples TRBV5-1 to TRBJ2-3; no firm D call. This CDR3 contains 13 residues. V was cut by 1 base and J by 1 base, with 4 bases left in between. CDR1 and CDR2 from the germline V gene are SGHRS and YFSETQ. Here the CDR3 reads CASSLFGTDTQYF. CDR3 DNA: TGCGCCAGCAGCTTGTTCGGCACAGATACGCAGTATTTT.

This chain joins TRBV20-1 and TRBJ1-6; D not certain. Germline CDR1 reads DFQATT; CDR2 reads SNEGSKA (reference sequence). V was pared by 3 bases and J by 5 bases, with 11 bases between. This CDR3 region has 14 residues. The CDR3 loop is CSASSRRDNSPLHF. DNA of the CDR3: TGCAGTGCTAGTTCGCGGCGGGATAATTCACCCCTCCACTTT.

V is TRBV18 and J is TRBJ1-6; 8 bases line up with TRBD1. The ends lost 3 bases at V and 9 bases at J; junction bases unmatched: 4. Germline V gene data show CDR1 as KGHSH and CDR2 as LQKENI. The CDR3 has 14 amino acids. As DNA, the CDR3 is TGTGCCAGCTCACCGGGACAGGACAGTTCACCCCTCCACTTT. This sequence encodes CASSPGQDSSPLHF.

The chain links TRBV5-1 to TRBJ1-1; D perhaps matches TRBD1 (5 bases). The germline V gene encodes CDR1 SGHRS and CDR2 YFSETQ. The V and J ends lost 0 bases and 0 bases respectively, with 9 bases between them. The CDR3 sequence is 15 residues long. The CDR3 region is CASSLVTGMNTEAFF. The CDR3 DNA reads as TGCGCCAGCAGCTTGGTAACAGGCATGAACACTGAAGCTTTCTTT.

This sequence joins TRBV19 and TRBJ1-2; 9 bases fit TRBD1. In germline, CDR1 is LNHDA, CDR2 SQIVND (reference sequence). The CDR3 has 14 residues. V dropped 5 bases and J dropped 6; count of bases not matched to a gene: 7. The CDR3 nucleotides are TGTGCCAGTAGTCCTTCCGGGACAGGGCATGGCTACACCTTC. Residues: CASSPSGTGHGYTF.

J is TRBJ2-1 and V is TRBV7-2, with 8 positions matching TRBD2. The CDR3 is 16 amino acids. The germline CDR1 and CDR2 sequences are SGHTA and FQGNSA. Trimming at V came to 1 base and at J to 6 bases, leaving 8 bases not matched to a gene. CDR3 coding DNA: TGTGCCAGCAGCTTAGGGGGGACTAGTATAACCAATGAGCAGTTCTTC. Amino acid sequence: CASSLGGTSITNEQFF.

The chain has TRBV7-9 and TRBJ2-1, with TRBD2 matching 7 bases. The CDR3 runs to 18 residues. Trimming cost V 5 bases and J 0 bases; bases outside gene matches: 13. CDR1 and CDR2 (germline): SEHNR, FQNEAQ (reference sequence). CDR3 DNA sequence: TGTGCCAGCAGCCGCCTTGGGGGAGGGACGCTCTCCTACAATGAGCAGTTCTTC. Translated: CASSRLGGGTLSYNEQFF.

The chain joins TRBV5-1 to TRBJ2-1, with D possibly TRBD2 on 6 matching bases. The V end was cut by 3 bases, the J end by 4 bases, with 11 bases between. The CDR3 runs 14 residues. CDR1 is SGHRS and CDR2 is YFSETQ in the germline V gene. The CDR3 loop is CASSSGLSYNEQFF. Here the CDR3 DNA reads TGCGCCAGCAGCTCGGGACTGAGTTACAATGAGCAGTTCTTC.

The chain is built from TRBV5-4 and TRBJ1-1; perhaps TRBD1 as D (6 bases). The CDR3 has 14 residues. The V and J ends lost 4 bases and 3 bases respectively, with 13 bases between them. Germline-derived CDR1 and CDR2 are SGHNT and YYREEE (reference sequence). The CDR3: CASSRGAEHTEAFF. The CDR3 region has the DNA TGTGCCAGCAGCCGGGGGGCGGAACACACTGAAGCTTTCTTT.

The rearrangement links TRBV7-3 to TRBJ1-5; D is unclear. The CDR3 is made up of 15 amino acids. V dropped 2 bases and J dropped 0 bases, with 8 bases sitting between them. The germline V gene has CDR1 SGHTA and CDR2 FQGTGA. The CDR3 reads CASSLHRVSNQPQHF. The DNA for the CDR3 is TGTGCCAGCAGCTTACATCGGGTTAGCAATCAGCCCCAGCATTTT.

The CDR3 spells CASIRGGTPGGYTF. CDR3 nucleotides: TGTGCCAGCATTAGGGGCGGGACGCCTGGCGGCTACACCTTC. The rearrangement links TRBV28 to TRBJ1-2, with a tentative D call TRBD1 (5 bases). This CDR3 region has 14 residues. CDR1 is MDHEN and CDR2 is SYDVKM in the germline V gene. V was cut by 7 bases and J by 8 bases, with 20 bases left in between.

This clone came up a few times. The chain couples TRBV7-9 to TRBJ1-1, with TRBD1 identical over 8 bases. Unmatched junction bases numbered 8, after V lost 2 bases and J lost 6 bases. In germline, CDR1 is SEHNR, CDR2 FQNEAQ (reference sequence). The CDR3 is 15 amino acids. In DNA form, the CDR3 reads TGTGCCAGCAGCTTAAGGGACAGGAGGGTCGCTGAAGCTTTCTTT. It encodes CASSLRDRRVAEAFF.

The chain recombines TRBV5-6 with TRBJ2-1, with 10 bases fitting TRBD1. CDR1 is SGHDT, CDR2 YYEEEE, per germline. The CDR3 totals 15 residues. Losses at the gene ends were 2 bases for V and 7 bases for J; bases not matched to a gene: 6. CDR3 sequence reads: CASSLLGQGENEQFF. The CDR3 DNA reads TGTGCCAGCAGCTTACTAGGACAGGGGGAGAATGAGCAGTTCTTC.

This clone was recorded a few times. The rearrangement uses TRBV10-3 and TRBJ2-7; tentative D call: TRBD2 (6 bases). V was clipped by 4 bases and J by 6 bases, with 13 bases between them. The CDR3 has 13 residues. In germline, CDR1 is ENHRY, CDR2 SYGVKD. DNA of the CDR3: TGTGCCATCAGTGCGGAGGGCCACCTCGAGCAGTACTTC. Its translation is CAISAEGHLEQYF.